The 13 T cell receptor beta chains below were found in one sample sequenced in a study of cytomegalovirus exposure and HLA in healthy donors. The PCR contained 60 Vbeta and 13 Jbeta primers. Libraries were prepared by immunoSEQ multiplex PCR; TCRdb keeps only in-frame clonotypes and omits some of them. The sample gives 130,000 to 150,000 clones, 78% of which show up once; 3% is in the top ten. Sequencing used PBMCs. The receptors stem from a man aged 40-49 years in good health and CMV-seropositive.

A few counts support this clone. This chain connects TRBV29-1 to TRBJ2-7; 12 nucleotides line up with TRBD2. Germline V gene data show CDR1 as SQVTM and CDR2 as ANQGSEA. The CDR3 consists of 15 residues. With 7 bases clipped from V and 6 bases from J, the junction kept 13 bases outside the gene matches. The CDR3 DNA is TGCAGCGCCGGACCCGGACTAGCGGGGCCGGGCGAGCAGTACTTC. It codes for CSAGPGLAGPGEQYF.

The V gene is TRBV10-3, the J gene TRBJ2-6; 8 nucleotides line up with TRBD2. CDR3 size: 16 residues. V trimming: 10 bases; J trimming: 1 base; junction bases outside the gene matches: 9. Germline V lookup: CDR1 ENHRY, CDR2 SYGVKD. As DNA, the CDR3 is TGTGCCACCGGGGGGGAGGTTTTTTCTGGGGCCAACGTCCTGACTTTC. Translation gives CATGGEVFSGANVLTF.

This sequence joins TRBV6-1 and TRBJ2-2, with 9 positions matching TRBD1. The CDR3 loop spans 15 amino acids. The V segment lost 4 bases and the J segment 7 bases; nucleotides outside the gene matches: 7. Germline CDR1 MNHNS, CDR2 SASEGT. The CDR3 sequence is CASSAPGQGHGELFF. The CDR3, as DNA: TGTGCCAGCAGTGCCCCGGGACAGGGTCACGGGGAGCTGTTTTTT.

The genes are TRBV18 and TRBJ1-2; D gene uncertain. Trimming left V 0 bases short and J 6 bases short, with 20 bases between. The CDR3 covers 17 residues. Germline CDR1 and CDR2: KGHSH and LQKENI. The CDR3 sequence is CASSPPSVGARENGYTF. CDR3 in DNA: TGTGCCAGCTCACCACCGTCTGTTGGAGCGAGGGAGAATGGCTACACCTTC.

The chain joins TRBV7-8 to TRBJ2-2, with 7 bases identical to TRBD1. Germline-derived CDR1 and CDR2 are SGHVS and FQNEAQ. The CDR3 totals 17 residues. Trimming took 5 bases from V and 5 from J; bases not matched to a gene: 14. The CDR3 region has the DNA TGTGCCAGCAGCCCCAGCCGTAGGGGGACAGATACCGGGGAGCTGTTTTTT. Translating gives CASSPSRRGTDTGELFF.

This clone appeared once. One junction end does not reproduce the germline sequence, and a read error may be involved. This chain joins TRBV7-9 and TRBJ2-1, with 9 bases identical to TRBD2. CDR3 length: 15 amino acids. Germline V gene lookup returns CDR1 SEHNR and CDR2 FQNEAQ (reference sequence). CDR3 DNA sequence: TGTGCCAGCACCTTAACTAGCGGGCATAGCAATGAGCAGTTCTTC. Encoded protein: CASTLTSGHSNEQFF.

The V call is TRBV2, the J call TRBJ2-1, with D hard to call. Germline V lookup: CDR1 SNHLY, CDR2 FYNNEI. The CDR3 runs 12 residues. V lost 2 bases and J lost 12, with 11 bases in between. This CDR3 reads CASSESVIGQFF. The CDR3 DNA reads TGTGCCAGCAGTGAAAGCGTTATAGGGCAGTTCTTC.

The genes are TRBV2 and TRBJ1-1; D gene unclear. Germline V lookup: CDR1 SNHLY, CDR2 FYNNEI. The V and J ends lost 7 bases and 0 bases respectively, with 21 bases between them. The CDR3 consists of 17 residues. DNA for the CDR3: TGTGCCAGCAACCCAAGGCGGAGGGCGGGGATGAACACTGAAGCTTTCTTT. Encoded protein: CASNPRRRAGMNTEAFF. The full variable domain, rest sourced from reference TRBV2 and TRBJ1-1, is EPEVTQTPSHQVTQMGQEVILRCVPISNHLYFYWYRQILGQKVEFLVSFYNNEISEKSEIFDDQFSVERPDGSNFTLKIRSTKLEDSAMYFCASNPRRRAGMNTEAFFGQGTRLTVV.

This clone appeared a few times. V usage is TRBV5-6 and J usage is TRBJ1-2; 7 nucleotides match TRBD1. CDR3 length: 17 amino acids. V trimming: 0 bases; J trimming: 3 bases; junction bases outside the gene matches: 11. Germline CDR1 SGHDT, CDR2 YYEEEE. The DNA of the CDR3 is TGTGCCAGCAGCTTGGCTAGACAGGGTTCGGTGGACTATGGCTACACCTTC. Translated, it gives CASSLARQGSVDYGYTF. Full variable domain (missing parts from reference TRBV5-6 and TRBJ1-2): DAGVTQSPTHLIKTRGQQVTLRCSPKSGHDTVSWYQQALGQGPQFIFQYYEEEERQRGNFPDRFSGHQFPNYSSELNVNALLLGDSALYLCASSLARQGSVDYGYTFGSGTRLTVV.

The CDR3 DNA is TGCACCAGCAGCCATGACCGGACTAGCGGTCAAGAGACCCAGTACTTC. Protein: CTSSHDRTSGQETQYF. The chain recombines TRBV1 with TRBJ2-5; the table gives TRBD2 as D, unverified against the DNA. TRBV1 is assigned pseudogene status. CDR3 size: 16 residues.

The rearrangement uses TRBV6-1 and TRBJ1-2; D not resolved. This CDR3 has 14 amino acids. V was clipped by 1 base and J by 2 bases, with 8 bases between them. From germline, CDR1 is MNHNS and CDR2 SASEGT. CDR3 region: CASSEVGRNYGYTF. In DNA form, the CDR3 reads TGTGCCAGCAGTGAAGTCGGGAGGAACTATGGCTACACCTTC.

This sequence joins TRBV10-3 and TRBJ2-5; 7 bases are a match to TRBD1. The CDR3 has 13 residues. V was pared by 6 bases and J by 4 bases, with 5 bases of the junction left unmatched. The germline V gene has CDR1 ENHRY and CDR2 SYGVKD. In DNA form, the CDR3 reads TGTGCCATCAGGCGAGGGGGCGGAGAGACCCAGTACTTC. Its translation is CAIRRGGGETQYF.

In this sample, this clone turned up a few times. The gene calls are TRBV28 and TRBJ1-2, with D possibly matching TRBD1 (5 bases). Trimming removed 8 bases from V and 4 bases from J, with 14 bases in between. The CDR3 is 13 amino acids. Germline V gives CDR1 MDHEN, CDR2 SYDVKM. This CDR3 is CASGSGDFYGYTF. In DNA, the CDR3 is TGTGCCAGCGGTTCGGGGGATTTCTATGGCTACACCTTC.